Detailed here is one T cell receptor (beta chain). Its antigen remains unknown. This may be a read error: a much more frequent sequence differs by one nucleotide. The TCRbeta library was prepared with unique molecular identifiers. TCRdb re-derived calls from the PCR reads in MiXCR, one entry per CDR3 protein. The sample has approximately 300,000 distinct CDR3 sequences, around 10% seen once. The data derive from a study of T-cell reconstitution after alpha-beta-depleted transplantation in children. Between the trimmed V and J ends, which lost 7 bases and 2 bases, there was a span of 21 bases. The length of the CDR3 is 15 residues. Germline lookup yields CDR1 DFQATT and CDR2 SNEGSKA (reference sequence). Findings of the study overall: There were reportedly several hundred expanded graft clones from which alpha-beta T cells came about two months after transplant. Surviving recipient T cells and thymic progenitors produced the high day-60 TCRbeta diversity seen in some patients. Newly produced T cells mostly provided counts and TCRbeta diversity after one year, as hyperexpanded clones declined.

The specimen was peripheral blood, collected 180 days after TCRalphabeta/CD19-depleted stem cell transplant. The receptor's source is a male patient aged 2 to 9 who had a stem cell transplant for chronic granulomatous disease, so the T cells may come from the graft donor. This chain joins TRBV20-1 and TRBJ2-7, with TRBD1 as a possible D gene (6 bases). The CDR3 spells CSGSILIAGAYEQYF. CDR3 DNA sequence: TGCAGTGGTAGTATTCTCATCGCAGGGGCCTACGAGCAGTACTTC.